The rows below give T cell receptor beta chains drawn from one sample of a study of shared clonotypes between healthy human individuals. Profiled with immunoSEQ multiplex PCR; TCRdb holds only in-frame clones, not every one. The top ten clones hold 0.085% to 0.11% of a sample with nearly 600,000 clones, 95% to 96% of them seen once. What was sequenced was naive CD8+ T cells sorted from blood. The source is a woman in her 30s in good health. Each CDR3 is given without its conserved first and last residue. For some rows the clone size is stated as once, few or many, or as a class when expanded; others skip it.

TRBJ2-3,.,TRBV6-1,ASSESADSGTDTQY
TRBJ1-5,.,TRBV21-1,ASSRHRYQPQH
TRBJ2-7,.,TRBV27,ASSQGTGAAYEQY
TRBJ1-4,.,TRBV4-1,ASSHRGLEEEKLF
TRBJ2-2,.,TRBV5-1,ASSLKPPPRETGELF
TRBJ2-1,.,TRBV10-1,ASSVGGENTEQF
TRBJ2-7,.,TRBV10-1,ASREAPTPYEQY
TRBJ2-5,once,TRBV27,ASSFLAQQETQY
TRBJ2-5,.,TRBV7-9,ASSPTRSQETQY
TRBJ1-3,.,TRBV5-1,ASSHGQGISEGRKNTIY
TRBJ2-7,.,TRBV28,ASRPTGPGYEQY
TRBJ1-5,.,TRBV6-1,ASSRHSGRNQPQH
TRBJ2-7,.,TRBV27,ASSLRGDYEQY
TRBJ2-1,.,TRBV7-9,ASSLTSLYNEQF
TRBJ2-7,.,TRBV28,ASLVRGGSSYEQY
TRBJ2-2,.,TRBV4-1,ASSQDPRGTGELF
TRBJ2-1,.,TRBV5-1,ASSLLVGTSVYNEQF
TRBJ2-3,.,TRBV28,ASSATSGRGDTQY
TRBJ2-1,.,TRBV27,ASSLERSSYNEQF
TRBJ2-3,once,TRBV2,ASSEWVAGGLDTQY
TRBJ1-1,once,TRBV19,ASSARDSWVEAF
TRBJ2-7,.,TRBV5-1,ASSLSSRTALGGEQY
TRBJ1-1,.,TRBV2,ASSARDRVLRGNTEAF
TRBJ2-7,.,TRBV13,ASSSRDLLYEQY
TRBJ2-1,.,TRBV6-6,ASSYLAQGGNEQF
TRBJ1-1,.,TRBV19,ASTWTGRNTEAF
TRBJ1-1,.,TRBV27,ASSFSIDRGPIEAF
TRBJ1-3,.,TRBV6-4,ASSDKASAGNTIY
TRBJ2-7,.,TRBV28,ASSLGGEGYEQY
TRBJ2-1,.,TRBV9,ASSPDGNNEQF
TRBJ2-7,once,TRBV5-6,ASSFGTSGRYEQY
TRBJ2-5,.,TRBV28,ASSPGDRDQETQY
TRBJ2-2,.,TRBV27,ASTETGGATGELF
TRBJ2-1,.,TRBV9,ASSVDLSGNEQF